Sequencing of this TCR beta chain was carried out in a study of blood T cell repertoires in COVID-19. Study at large: From the United States, Italy and Spain came samples of acute and convalescent COVID-19. T cells, B-cell-depleted T cells, or PBMCs supplied cDNA or gDNA.

Trimming cost V 7 bases and J 5 bases; bases outside gene matches: 15. The germline gives CDR1 SGHRS, CDR2 YFSETQ. The CDR3 is made up of 16 amino acids. Self-reported history from a screening survey and questionnaire set each donor's cohort. Two negative PCRs, clearance, or symptom resolution characterized the recovered Cohort 3 donors. The table came from immunoSEQ multiplex PCR; TCRdb's copy has only in-frame clones and leaves some out. This table holds 150,000 to 200,000 clones, 80% to 85% found once. This clone has just one count. The sample consisted of PBMCs or T cells enriched from blood (not recorded which). The receptor was derived from a woman aged 45-59 years who had recovered from COVID-19. The chain has TRBV5-1 and TRBJ1-1; 9 bases are a match to TRBD1. The CDR3 DNA reads TGCGCCAGCGCCACAGGGGGCGCGACGAGTGGAACTGAAGCTTTCTTT. Translating gives CASATGGATSGTEAFF.